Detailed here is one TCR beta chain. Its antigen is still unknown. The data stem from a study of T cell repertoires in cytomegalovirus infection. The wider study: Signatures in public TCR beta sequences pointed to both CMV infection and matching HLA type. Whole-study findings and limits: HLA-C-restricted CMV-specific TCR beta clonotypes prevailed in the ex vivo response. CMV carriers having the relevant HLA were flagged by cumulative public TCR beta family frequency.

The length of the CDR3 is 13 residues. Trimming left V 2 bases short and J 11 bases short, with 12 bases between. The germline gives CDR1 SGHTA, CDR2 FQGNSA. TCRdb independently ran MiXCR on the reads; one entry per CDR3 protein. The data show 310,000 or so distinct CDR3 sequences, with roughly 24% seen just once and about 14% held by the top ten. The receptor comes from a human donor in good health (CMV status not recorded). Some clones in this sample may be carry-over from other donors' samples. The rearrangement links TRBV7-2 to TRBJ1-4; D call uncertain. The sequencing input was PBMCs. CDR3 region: CASSLFQNGKLFF. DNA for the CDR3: TGTGCCAGCAGCTTATTCCAGAATGGGAAACTGTTTTTT.